Following are 2 T cell receptor beta chains from one sample sequenced in a study of beta chain features in type 1 diabetes. Expressed TCRB transcripts got sequenced, as all isolated RNA was reverse transcribed. The method was immunoSEQ multiplex PCR; TCRdb's version includes in-frame clones alone and lacks a portion of them. The table records about 240,000 clones, around a quarter of them present only once. The sequencing sample was made of central memory CD4+ T cells from blood. The receptors here all came from a young man in good health.

This clone was observed a few times. The CDR3: CASSPRPYQETQYF. The CDR3 DNA reads as TGTGCCAGCAGCCCCCGCCCGTACCAAGAGACCCAGTACTTC. The chain couples TRBV5-6 to TRBJ2-5; D is undetermined. Trimming stripped 4 bases from V and 0 bases from J, with 10 bases between. CDR1 and CDR2 from the germline V gene are SGHDT and YYEEEE. The CDR3 is 14 amino acids.

The J gene is TRBJ1-5, the V gene TRBV19; D gene uncertain. The germline V gene has CDR1 LNHDA and CDR2 SQIVND (reference sequence). The CDR3 spans 13 residues. The ends were cut back, 4 bases at V and 2 bases at J, with 6 bases in the middle. The chain's CDR3 is CASSTLGNQPQHF. DNA of the CDR3: TGTGCCAGTAGTACTTTAGGCAATCAGCCCCAGCATTTT.